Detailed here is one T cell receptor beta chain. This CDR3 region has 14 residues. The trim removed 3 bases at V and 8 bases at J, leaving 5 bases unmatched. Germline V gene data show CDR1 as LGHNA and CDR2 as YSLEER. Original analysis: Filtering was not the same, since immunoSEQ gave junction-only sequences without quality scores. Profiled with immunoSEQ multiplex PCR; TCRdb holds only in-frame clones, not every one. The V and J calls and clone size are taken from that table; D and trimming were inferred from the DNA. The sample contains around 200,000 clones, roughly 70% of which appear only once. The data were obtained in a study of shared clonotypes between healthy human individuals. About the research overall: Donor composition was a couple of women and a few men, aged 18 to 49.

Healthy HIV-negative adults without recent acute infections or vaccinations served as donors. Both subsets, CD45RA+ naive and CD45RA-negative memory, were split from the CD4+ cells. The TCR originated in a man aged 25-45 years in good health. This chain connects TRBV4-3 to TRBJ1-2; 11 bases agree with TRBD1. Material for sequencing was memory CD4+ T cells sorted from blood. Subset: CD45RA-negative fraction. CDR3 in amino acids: CASSQEGQGDGYTF. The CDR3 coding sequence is TGCGCCAGCAGCCAGGAGGGACAGGGGGACGGCTACACCTTC.